The next 30 T cell receptor beta chains were all read from a single sample in a study of T cell repertoires in cytomegalovirus infection. No antigen is known for these receptors. TCRdb redid the calling of the reads with MiXCR, one entry per CDR3 protein. The sample lists around 310,000 distinct CDR3 sequences; roughly 29% were seen once. Sequences were derived from cultured PBMCs, sampled from culture after CMV antigen stimulation. These receptors all stem from a human donor in good health (CMV status not recorded). Some clones in this sample may be carry-over from other donors' samples.

The rearrangement uses TRBV2 and TRBJ1-1; 10 nucleotides align to TRBD1. The CDR3 totals 14 residues. Germline CDR1 reads SNHLY; CDR2 reads FYNNEI. Trimming removed 1 base from V and 4 bases from J; junction bases left unmatched: 0. The CDR3 loop reads CASSEGTGGTEAFF. CDR3 nucleotide sequence: TGTGCCAGCAGTGAAGGGACAGGGGGCACTGAAGCTTTCTTT.

The rearrangement uses TRBV6-6 and TRBJ1-6; 7 bases are shared with TRBD1. Germline V gives CDR1 MNHNY, CDR2 SVGAGI (reference sequence). The CDR3 contains 15 residues. The V segment lost 0 bases and the J segment 8 bases; nucleotides outside the gene matches: 4. The chain's CDR3 is CASSYSGGGDSPLHF. DNA for the CDR3: TGTGCCAGCAGTTACTCAGGAGGGGGCGATTCACCCCTCCACTTT.

In its sample, this clonotype was seen a few times. The chain carries TRBV12-3 or TRBV12-4 and TRBJ2-3; weak D call: TRBD2 (5 bases). The length of the CDR3 is 13 residues. Trimming removed 1 base at V and 8 bases at J, with 10 bases between. The CDR3, as DNA: TGTGCCAGCAGTTTAGACCGGGATGGTACGCAGTATTTT. This sequence encodes CASSLDRDGTQYF.

This clonotype was seen only a few times. CDR3 bases: TGTGCCAGTGGACCACAGGGCCTTTTATACAATGAGCAGTTCTTC. This translates into CASGPQGLLYNEQFF. This rearrangement joins TRBV19 to TRBJ2-1; D perhaps matches TRBD1 (6 bases). The CDR3 is 15 residues long. The V and J ends lost 8 bases and 4 bases respectively, with 18 bases between them. Germline CDR1 and CDR2: LNHDA and SQIVND (reference sequence).

Concerning this clonotype itself: This may arise from a read error, as a much more abundant clone is one base away. This rearrangement joins TRBV13 to TRBJ1-2, with D maybe TRBD1 (5 bases). Germline assignment: CDR1 PRHDT and CDR2 FYEKMQ (reference sequence). The CDR3 has 15 amino acids. DNA of the CDR3: TGTGCCAGCAGCTTTTATTGGCGCGGGGCGAATGGCCACACCTTC. Its translation: CASSFYWRGANGHTF.

This chain uses TRBV7-6 with TRBJ1-1; D is uncertain. V was clipped by 2 bases and J by 0 bases, with 13 bases between them. Germline CDR1 SGHVS, CDR2 FNYEAQ. The CDR3 length is 16 residues. CDR3 bases: TGTGCCAGCAGCTTAATACATAGAGGAATGAACACTGAAGCTTTCTTT. It is translated as CASSLIHRGMNTEAFF. Based on the CDR3 plus reference TRBV7-6 and TRBJ1-1, the full variable domain is GAGVSQSPRYKVTKRGQDVALRCDPISGHVSLYWYRQALGQGPEFLTYFNYEAQQDKSGLPNDRFSAERPEGSISTLTIQRTEQRDSAMYRCASSLIHRGMNTEAFFGQGTRLTVV.

This clonotype was seen many times. The CDR3 is CSARTPGRETQYF. CDR3 DNA sequence: TGCAGTGCTAGAACTCCGGGCCGAGAGACCCAGTACTTC. The chain couples TRBV20-1 to TRBJ2-5, with D uncertain. This CDR3 spans 13 amino acids. In germline, CDR1 is DFQATT, CDR2 SNEGSKA (reference sequence). V was trimmed by 2 bases and J by 4 bases, leaving 11 bases between them.

The V gene is TRBV12-3 or TRBV12-4, the J gene TRBJ2-1, with D perhaps matching TRBD1 (6 bases). Trimming removed 5 bases from V and 2 bases from J, with 13 bases in between. The CDR3 is 15 residues long. As DNA, the CDR3 is TGTGCCAGCAGTAAAGGTCAGGGGCCCTACAATGAGCAGTTCTTC. Translated: CASSKGQGPYNEQFF.

The rearrangement joins TRBV20-1 to TRBJ1-1; a weak D match, TRBD1 (5 bases). Germline CDR1 reads DFQATT; CDR2 reads SNEGSKA (reference sequence). CDR3 size: 12 residues. V lost 4 bases, J lost 5 bases, and 11 bases lay in between. The CDR3 reads CSATSRGTEAFF. The CDR3 coding sequence is TGCAGTGCTACTAGTAGGGGTACTGAAGCTTTCTTT.

By frequency in the sample, this clonotype is medium-sized. This rearrangement joins TRBV10-3 to TRBJ1-5, with D tentatively TRBD1 (5 bases). The CDR3 runs 16 residues. Trimming left V 3 bases short and J 0 bases short, with 12 bases between. Germline lookup yields CDR1 ENHRY and CDR2 SYGVKD. CDR3 sequence: CAISDEGRFSNQPQHF. CDR3 nucleotides: TGTGCCATCAGTGACGAGGGACGGTTTAGCAATCAGCCCCAGCATTTT.

The V call is TRBV27, the J call TRBJ1-1; D not certain. This CDR3 has 14 amino acids. Trimming cost V 3 bases and J 1 base, with 9 bases left between them. Germline CDR1 is MNHEY and CDR2 is SMNVEV (reference sequence). Written as DNA, the CDR3 is TGTGCCAGCAGTTTTAAGGGTCCGAACACTGAAGCTTTCTTT. It yields the protein CASSFKGPNTEAFF.

This clonotype has a count of ten or more. This chain uses TRBV7-4 with TRBJ2-7, with 9 bases that match TRBD1. V lost 8 bases and J lost 1; bases outside the gene matches: 9. This CDR3 region has 15 residues. Germline V gene data show CDR1 as SGHVT and CDR2 as SQSDAQ. CDR3 nucleotides: TGTGCCAGCGGATCCCTTGGGACAGGGTCCTACGAGCAGTACTTC. This encodes CASGSLGTGSYEQYF.

This clonotype was counted many times. The chain joins TRBV12-3 or TRBV12-4 to TRBJ1-1; tentatively, D is TRBD1 (6 bases). The CDR3 is made up of 15 amino acids. The ends were cut back, 2 bases at V and 0 bases at J, with 10 bases in the middle. As DNA, the CDR3 is TGTGCCAGCAGTTTACAGGGGCCCATGAACACTGAAGCTTTCTTT. This codes for CASSLQGPMNTEAFF.

The V gene is TRBV12-3 or TRBV12-4, the J gene TRBJ1-5; no clear D. The CDR3 runs to 14 residues. V was trimmed by 4 bases and J by 4 bases, leaving 11 bases between them. CDR3 residues: CASSYSIRNQPQHF. The DNA for the CDR3 is TGTGCCAGCAGTTACTCCATTAGGAATCAGCCCCAGCATTTT.

This sequence joins TRBV27 and TRBJ2-6; TRBD1 aligns across 8 bases. Germline V gene sequence: CDR1 MNHEY, CDR2 SMNVEV (reference sequence). The CDR3 consists of 16 residues. V trimming: 5 bases; J trimming: 4 bases; junction bases outside the gene matches: 7. In DNA form, the CDR3 reads TGTGCCAGCAGTGGACAGGGCCACATAGGGGCCAACGTCCTGACTTTC. Translating it yields CASSGQGHIGANVLTF.

The J gene is TRBJ1-5, the V gene TRBV19, with D unresolved. Germline V gene data show CDR1 as LNHDA and CDR2 as SQIVND (reference sequence). V was shortened by 0 bases and J by 0 bases, with 15 bases between the two germline ends. The CDR3 totals 18 residues. CDR3 coding DNA: TGTGCCAGTAGTATAGATAGGGCCTTTTTAGATAGCAATCAGCCCCAGCATTTT. As protein: CASSIDRAFLDSNQPQHF.

The chain combines TRBV2 with TRBJ2-3, with 7 bases matching TRBD2. This CDR3 has 15 amino acids. V was clipped by 5 bases and J by 7 bases; unmatched bases: 12. The germline V gene encodes CDR1 SNHLY and CDR2 FYNNEI. The chain's CDR3 is CASSTVGGGVNTQYF. For the CDR3, the DNA is TGTGCCAGCAGTACGGTCGGGGGAGGGGTGAATACGCAGTATTTT.

This clonotype was seen a few times. CDR3 nucleotide sequence: TGTGCCAGCAGCCCCTTAGCCCTCACAGATACGCAGTATTTT. Translated: CASSPLALTDTQYF. V gene TRBV7-7 combines with J gene TRBJ2-3, with D unresolved. Germline V gene data show CDR1 as SSHAT and CDR2 as FNYEAQ (reference sequence). V was trimmed by 5 bases and J by 2 bases, leaving 11 bases between them. The CDR3 runs to 14 residues.

CDR3 coding DNA: TGCAGTGCTAGAGGGGGCGGGAGGAACACAGATACGCAGTATTTT. Translated: CSARGGGRNTDTQYF. J is TRBJ2-3 and V is TRBV20-1; 8 positions match TRBD2. V lost 1 base and J lost 2; bases outside the gene matches: 5. This CDR3 contains 15 residues. Germline CDR1 reads DFQATT; CDR2 reads SNEGSKA (reference sequence).

This clonotype has a handful of counts. This sequence joins TRBV5-8 and TRBJ2-3; no definite D call. This CDR3 comprises 12 residues. Trimming took off 0 bases at V and 6 bases at J, with 5 bases between the two ends. Germline loops: CDR1 SGHTS, CDR2 YDEGEE. Here the CDR3 reads CASSLGFDTQYF. Here the CDR3 DNA reads TGTGCCAGCAGCTTGGGGTTTGATACGCAGTATTTT.

The chain links TRBV5-1 to TRBJ2-3, with D tentatively TRBD2 (6 bases). Germline CDR1 reads SGHRS; CDR2 reads YFSETQ. The CDR3 runs 15 residues. V was pared by 4 bases and J by 0 bases, with 12 bases between. The chain's CDR3 is CASSTLAASTDTQYF. The CDR3 region has the DNA TGCGCCAGCAGCACTTTAGCGGCTAGCACAGATACGCAGTATTTT.

This clonotype was detected once. The chain uses TRBV7-2 and TRBJ2-7, with 8 positions matching TRBD2. This CDR3 region has 15 residues. V shed 2 bases, J shed 5 bases, and the junction held 8 bases outside the gene matches. Germline-derived CDR1 and CDR2 are SGHTA and FQGNSA. Here the CDR3 DNA reads TGTGCCAGCAGCTTAAGCACGGGGGGGCCCCACGAGCAGTACTTC. This sequence encodes CASSLSTGGPHEQYF. Supplemented by reference TRBV7-2 and TRBJ2-7, the full variable domain reads GAGVSQSPSNKVTEKGKDVELRCDPISGHTALYWYRQSLGQGLEFLIYFQGNSAPDKSGLPSDRFSAERTGGSVSTLTIQRTQQEDSAVYLCASSLSTGGPHEQYFGPGTRLTVT.

The J gene is TRBJ1-2, the V gene TRBV4-1; D is perhaps TRBD1 (6 bases). The CDR3 runs to 14 residues. Trimming removed 4 bases at V and 5 bases at J, with 14 bases between. CDR1 and CDR2 (germline): MGHRA, YSYEKL. The CDR3 region has the DNA TGCGCCAGCAGCCCCCGGGGGCCACCATATGGCTACACCTTC. Its protein product is CASSPRGPPYGYTF.

V gene TRBV12-3 or TRBV12-4 combines with J gene TRBJ1-2; 11 positions match TRBD1. After removal of 6 bases from V and 4 bases from J, the junction contained 7 bases not matched to a gene. CDR3 length equals 15 residues. CDR3 bases: TGTGCCAGCAGCCCGGGACAGGGGGTTAGCTATGGCTACACCTTC. Protein sequence: CASSPGQGVSYGYTF.

The chain recombines TRBV7-6 with TRBJ1-6; D is undetermined. This CDR3 has 15 residues. Deletions cut 5 bases from V and 5 bases from J, with 13 bases between. Germline CDR1 and CDR2: SGHVS and FNYEAQ. The DNA for the CDR3 is TGTGCCAGCAGCCTTCGGCAAGACGATAATTCACCCCTCCACTTT. Its protein is CASSLRQDDNSPLHF.

This clonotype was recorded many times. This chain joins TRBV7-2 and TRBJ1-6; perhaps TRBD1 as D (6 bases). In germline, CDR1 is SGHTA, CDR2 FQGNSA. CDR3 length: 17 residues. Trimming removed 1 base from V and 9 bases from J, with 19 bases in between. The DNA of the CDR3 is TGTGCCAGCAGCTTAGGAGTCGTGTCAGGGGTGGGTTCACCCCTCCACTTT. Protein product: CASSLGVVSGVGSPLHF. The variable domain in full, completed from reference TRBV7-2 and TRBJ1-6, reads GAGVSQSPSNKVTEKGKDVELRCDPISGHTALYWYRQSLGQGLEFLIYFQGNSAPDKSGLPSDRFSAERTGGSVSTLTIQRTQQEDSAVYLCASSLGVVSGVGSPLHFGNGTRLTVT.

V usage is TRBV4-2 and J usage is TRBJ1-2; D is uncertain. Germline V gene sequence: CDR1 LGHNA, CDR2 YNFKEQ. The ends were cut back, 0 bases at V and 0 bases at J, with 8 bases in the middle. The CDR3 length is 15 residues. This chain's CDR3 is CASSQEGRTNYGYTF. In nucleotides, the CDR3 is TGTGCCAGCAGCCAAGAAGGACGAACTAACTATGGCTACACCTTC.

The chain employs TRBV6-1 and TRBJ1-1, with D possibly being TRBD1 (5 bases). Germline CDR1 reads MNHNS; CDR2 reads SASEGT. V was clipped by 3 bases and J by 11 bases, with 13 bases between them. This CDR3 region has 12 residues. The CDR3 reads CASSDWGMGAFF. In DNA form, the CDR3 reads TGTGCCAGCAGTGATTGGGGGATGGGCGCTTTCTTT.

The CDR3 is CATSRDRGGRALTGELFF. CDR3 coding DNA: TGTGCCACCAGCAGAGATCGCGGCGGGAGGGCCCTCACCGGGGAGCTGTTTTTT. The rearrangement links TRBV15 to TRBJ2-2; 9 bases map to TRBD2. Losses at the gene ends were 0 bases for V and 4 bases for J; bases not matched to a gene: 9. Looked up from germline, CDR1 is LNHNV and CDR2 is YYDKDF (reference sequence). The CDR3 spans 18 residues.

In this sample, this clonotype turned up a few times. This chain uses TRBV7-8 with TRBJ1-2, with a weak D call TRBD1 (6 bases). The ends were cut back, 4 bases at V and 1 base at J, with 16 bases in the middle. Germline V lookup: CDR1 SGHVS, CDR2 FQNEAQ. The CDR3 is made up of 16 amino acids. CDR3 sequence (DNA): TGTGCCAGCAGCTCTAATACAGGGTCGGTTAACTATGGCTACACCTTC. The encoded protein is CASSSNTGSVNYGYTF.